This T cell receptor (beta chain) was sequenced in a study of spatial heterogeneity in lung cancer (dated by TCRdb to between 2018 and 2020). Some background on the complete study: The donors were 65 to 85 patients from the lung TRACERx cohort who had early-stage, untreated non-small cell lung cancer. Follow-up PBMC samples were sequenced whenever available, with the median time to follow-up being about two years after resection. Beta-chain transcripts were consistently detected in greater numbers than alpha-chain transcripts, which likely reflects a higher abundance of beta-chain transcripts. In the raw uncorrected reads, each unique combination of TCR and UMI appeared more than ten times on average. The study quantitatively compared TCR alpha and beta repertoires across multiple tumor regions, matched nontumor lung and blood in non-small cell lung cancer. Nonsynonymous mutation counts, determined by whole-exome sequencing of tumor tissue, were related to features of the TCR repertoire. Both alpha and beta chains were TCR-sequenced in about 240 tumor regions, approximately 64 matched nontumor lung samples and 56 PBMC samples obtained at surgery.

About this clonotype itself: The clone's antigen remains unknown. No base quality values were provided; no much bigger clone lies one nucleotide off.

The junction carries 11 bases between V and J, which are trimmed by 6 bases and 4 bases respectively. From the germline V gene (reference sequence), CDR1 is MNHEY and CDR2 is SMNVEV. The CDR3 sequence holds 13 residues, the cysteine and phenylalanine included. Only CDR3 DNA remains: 39 bases, in frame from the first base. What the time point label conveys for this sample: blood at routine non-recurrence follow-up after resection. Whole RNA extracted from tumor and nontumor lung tissue, or from cryopreserved PBMC samples, was used for TCR sequencing without cell sorting. Patients were selected for TCR sequencing only if sufficient RNA was available from at least two tumor regions. Libraries were constructed by 5' RACE. TCRdb records NextSeq 500 as the sequencer. The TCR library protocol attached a unique molecular identifier to each TCR cDNA molecule to allow correction of PCR and sequencing errors. Per the original workflow: TCR identification, UMI-based error correction and CDR3 extraction were performed with Decombinator tools. Expanded TCRs were defined as those above a frequency of 2 per 1,000, corresponding to the top 1% of the tumor frequency distribution. Renyi diversity was calculated using the R vegan package after each repertoire was subsampled 100 times to 5,000 TCRs. To build CDR3 similarity networks, amino acid triplet string-kernel similarity was used, and CDR3s were connected when their pairwise similarity was above 0.82. Using fastp trimming at Q25 and MiXCR clonotype assembly, TCRdb reanalyzed the public sequencing data and kept in-frame beta chains. CDR3 protein sequences are deduplicated, and each keeps its most common genes and DNA. Here the V and J calls rest on TCRdb's processing, not on the authors' analysis. The sample table contains more than 30,000 distinct CDR3 sequences; only one count was recorded for 10% of them. Clones ranked in the top ten supply roughly 29% of the sample.

Results and caveats for the whole study, not just this receptor: Only 14 patients were included in comparisons of baseline and follow-up blood repertoires. Ubiquitous expanded tumor TCRs showed up in blood more often at tumor resection than at routine follow-up. Additional single-cell paired TCR alpha and beta sequencing was considered necessary to confirm, at a functional level, the hypothesis that regional TCRs recognize regional mutations.

The chain links TRBV27 with TRBJ2-3, and possibly TRBD2, on 5 matching bases. This clonotype originated in a female donor with early-stage non-small cell lung cancer. The sequenced sample was PBMCs, obtained at follow-up. The CDR3 reads CASSGESADTQYF. The DNA sequence follows: TGTGCCAGCAGCGGGGAAAGCGCAGATACGCAGTATTTT.